A selection of T cell receptor beta chains follows, all from one sample in a study of shared clonotypes between healthy human individuals. Produced via immunoSEQ multiplex PCR; TCRdb's table is partial and in-frame only. This table holds 2,100,000 or so clones, approximately 96% found once. Material: naive CD4+ T cells sorted from blood. The receptors stem from a man younger than 35 in good health. Both conserved end residues are part of each CDR3.

v_gene,len,j_gene,CDR3aa
TRBV18,13,TRBJ2-3,CASSPPQGDTQYF
TRBV2,14,TRBJ1-1,CASSVISPNTEAFF
TRBV7-8,17,TRBJ2-2,CASSLFGLAGNTGELFF
TRBV30,14,TRBJ2-5,CAWSTGGRGETQYF
TRBV5-1,12,TRBJ2-3,CASSLDNSGRYF
TRBV13,15,TRBJ2-2,CASSQSGSLTGELFF
TRBV21-1,15,TRBJ2-7,CASSLGQRKNYEQYF
TRBV5-4,13,TRBJ2-5,CASSLGYQETQYF
TRBV2,14,TRBJ1-6,CASSVSGTHSPLHF
TRBV5-4,15,TRBJ2-1,CASSSAGTGYNEQFF
TRBV19,12,TRBJ2-1,CASSIILGEQFF
TRBV7-3,17,TRBJ1-1,CASTGRATGGEETEAFF
TRBV27,13,TRBJ2-7,CASRAGGRYEQYF
TRBV19,12,TRBJ1-6,CASSSGDSPLHF
TRBV2,12,TRBJ1-2,CASSENTNGYTF
TRBV30,10,TRBJ2-7,CAWSNYEQYF
TRBV19,18,TRBJ2-7,CASSRRSGRSGTPYEQYF
TRBV7-8,16,TRBJ1-5,CASSLGHRGSDQPQHF
TRBV19,14,TRBJ2-5,CASSLSKVRETQYF
TRBV11-2,15,TRBJ2-1,CASSPPYNSYNEQFF
TRBV7-9,16,TRBJ2-1,CATSSLAGATYNEQFF
TRBV15,15,TRBJ1-3,CATSRDSTDGNTIYF
TRBV6-5,15,TRBJ2-3,CASRRSGGITDTQYF
TRBV12-5,15,TRBJ2-1,CASGLVLRADNEQFF
TRBV5-1,15,TRBJ2-5,CASRQGGPYQETQYF
TRBV27,14,TRBJ1-2,CASSRGDRFYGYTF
TRBV18,15,TRBJ2-5,CASSHRDRAAETQYF
TRBV2,15,TRBJ2-7,CASSLLATPGYEQYF
TRBV2,15,TRBJ1-1,CASSDERGVNTEAFF
TRBV5-4,14,TRBJ2-1,CASSGGSPYNEQFF